This entry lists 18 T cell receptor beta chains sequenced from one sample in a study of shared clonotypes between healthy human individuals. Sequenced by immunoSEQ multiplex PCR; TCRdb stores in-frame clones only, minus some. The sample includes over 1.5 million clones, nearly 99% of them seen just once. The specimen sequenced was naive CD4+ T cells sorted from blood. Subset noted: CD45RA+ positively selected. These TCRs come from a man younger than 45 in good health.

V is TRBV7-9 and J is TRBJ2-3; tentatively, D is TRBD2 (6 bases). There are 15 residues in the CDR3. CDR1 and CDR2 from the germline V gene are SEHNR and FQNEAQ (reference sequence). Trimming cost V 0 bases and J 1 base, with 8 bases left between them. CDR3 sequence (DNA): TGTGCCAGCAGCTTAGCACCTAGCGGCACAGATACGCAGTATTTT. It encodes CASSLAPSGTDTQYF. Filled out from reference TRBV7-9 and TRBJ2-3, the complete variable domain reads DTGVSQNPRHKITKRGQNVTFRCDPISEHNRLYWYRQTLGQGPEFLTYFQNEAQLEKSRLLSDRFSAERPKGSFSTLEIQRTEQGDSAMYLCASSLAPSGTDTQYFGPGTRLTVL.

With regard to this clone: One end of the junction is discordant with germline, which a read error may explain. V and J are TRBV7-9 and TRBJ2-2, with D perhaps TRBD2 (5 bases). CDR1 and CDR2 (germline): SEHNR, FQNEAQ (reference sequence). The CDR3 is 16 amino acids. The CDR3 here is CASSVAGRVNTGELFF. The CDR3 DNA follows: TGTGCCAGCAGCGTAGCTGGGAGAGTGAACACCGGGGAGCTGTTTTTT.

This chain joins TRBV18 and TRBJ2-2; weak D call: TRBD1 (5 bases). CDR1 and CDR2 (germline): KGHSH, LQKENI. Trimming left V 2 bases short and J 12 bases short, with 19 bases between. The CDR3 has 15 residues. DNA of the CDR3: TGTGCCAGCTCACCAGGACAAGCCGGTTTAGTGAAGCTGTTTTTT. Translating gives CASSPGQAGLVKLFF.

V usage is TRBV10-1 and J usage is TRBJ2-7; D not resolved. The ends were cut back, 0 bases at V and 7 bases at J, with 7 bases in the middle. The CDR3 runs to 12 residues. Germline CDR1 is WNHNN and CDR2 is SYGVQD (reference sequence). Here the CDR3 reads CASSESWGEQYF. DNA of the CDR3: TGCGCCAGCAGTGAGTCGTGGGGAGAGCAGTACTTC.

This rearrangement joins TRBV10-2 to TRBJ2-1; weak D call: TRBD2 (5 bases). Germline V gives CDR1 WSHSY, CDR2 SAAADI. The length of the CDR3 is 17 residues. V was pared by 8 bases and J by 0 bases, with 20 bases between. CDR3 in DNA: TGCGCCAGCTTAAAGGGTGCGTTTGGGAGCTCCTACAATGAGCAGTTCTTC. The encoded protein is CASLKGAFGSSYNEQFF.

The chain carries TRBV28 and TRBJ1-5; 10 nucleotides align to TRBD1. This CDR3 has 17 amino acids. Trimming removed 3 bases from V and 6 bases from J; junction bases left unmatched: 11. Germline lookup yields CDR1 MDHEN and CDR2 SYDVKM. The CDR3 region is CASSFIPRQGAGQPQHF. The CDR3 DNA reads as TGTGCCAGCAGTTTCATTCCGAGACAGGGGGCTGGTCAGCCCCAGCATTTT.

A note on this clone: Other DNA sequences of this sample code for an identical CDR3. The V gene is TRBV7-9, the J gene TRBJ2-6; D remains ambiguous. Germline CDR1 SEHNR, CDR2 FQNEAQ (reference sequence). Trimming shortened V by 0 bases and J by 3 bases, and 0 bases separated the two germline ends. This CDR3 comprises 13 residues. CDR3 sequence reads: CASSLAGANVLTF. In DNA form, the CDR3 reads TGTGCCAGCAGCTTAGCTGGGGCCAACGTCCTGACTTTC.

The gene calls are TRBV6-5 and TRBJ2-3; D call uncertain. This CDR3 has 13 amino acids. V was clipped by 7 bases and J by 3 bases, with 11 bases between them. Per germline, CDR1 MNHEY and CDR2 SVGAGI. The CDR3 DNA is TGTGCCAGCACAAACACCGGGACAGATACGCAGTATTTT. Protein sequence: CASTNTGTDTQYF.

This clone showed up just once. This chain links TRBV15 with TRBJ1-4; TRBD1 might be the D (6 bases). Trimming stripped 0 bases from V and 6 bases from J, with 11 bases between. Per the germline V gene, CDR1 is LNHNV and CDR2 is YYDKDF (reference sequence). This CDR3 has 15 residues. The CDR3 DNA reads as TGTGCCACCAGCAGAGATAGGGGGTATGATGAAAAACTGTTTTTT. This sequence encodes CATSRDRGYDEKLFF.

The chain uses TRBV5-1 and TRBJ1-2; maybe TRBD1 (6 bases). Trimming removed 0 bases at V and 6 bases at J, with 9 bases between. There are 13 residues in the CDR3. Germline V gene data show CDR1 as SGHRS and CDR2 as YFSETQ. Written as DNA, the CDR3 is TGCGCCAGCAGCTTGGTTAAGGGGGATGGCTACACCTTC. Residues: CASSLVKGDGYTF.

The rearrangement uses TRBV15 and TRBJ2-2; weak D call: TRBD2 (5 bases). Trimming removed 0 bases from V and 2 bases from J, with 10 bases in between. CDR1 is LNHNV, CDR2 YYDKDF, per germline (reference sequence). This CDR3 has 16 amino acids. CDR3 nucleotide sequence: TGTGCCACCAGCAGAGATATGGGGAGAAACACCGGGGAGCTGTTTTTT. Its translation is CATSRDMGRNTGELFF.

CDR3 amino acids: CASSIQGLGEQFF. CDR3 nucleotide sequence: TGCGCCAGCAGCATACAGGGTTTAGGGGAGCAGTTCTTC. This chain uses TRBV5-1 with TRBJ2-1; tentatively, D is TRBD1 (6 bases). Germline V gives CDR1 SGHRS, CDR2 YFSETQ. This CDR3 has 13 amino acids. V was clipped by 4 bases and J by 10 bases, with 15 bases between them.

The chain carries TRBV7-2 and TRBJ2-5; D might be TRBD1 (6 bases). Germline V gives CDR1 SGHTA, CDR2 FQGNSA. The CDR3 extends over 15 amino acids. V lost 5 bases and J lost 2, with 15 bases in between. The CDR3 DNA reads as TGTGCCAGCAGCCCAGCAGGGGTGGGACAAGAGACCCAGTACTTC. Translated, it gives CASSPAGVGQETQYF.

A word on this clone: The identical CDR3 is also encoded by other nucleotide sequences in the sample. The V gene is TRBV5-1, the J gene TRBJ2-1, with 8 bases fitting TRBD2. Germline V lookup: CDR1 SGHRS, CDR2 YFSETQ. There are 16 residues in the CDR3. Unmatched junction bases numbered 4, after V lost 2 bases and J lost 0 bases. CDR3 DNA: TGCGCCAGCAGCTTTAGCGGGACCAGCTCCTACAATGAGCAGTTCTTC. It encodes CASSFSGTSSYNEQFF.

This clone was observed once. V usage is TRBV11-2 and J usage is TRBJ2-7; TRBD1 matches 8 bases. The ends lost 3 bases at V and 2 bases at J; junction bases unmatched: 3. Germline values: CDR1 SGHAT, CDR2 FQNNGV. The CDR3 loop spans 14 amino acids. For the CDR3, the DNA is TGTGCCAGCAGCTTCTCCAGGGGGCCCTACGAGCAGTACTTC. The encoded protein is CASSFSRGPYEQYF.

The CDR3 DNA reads TGTGCCAGCAGCGGGTATTTCTCCTACAATGAGCAGTTCTTC. Translation gives CASSGYFSYNEQFF. The chain links TRBV7-2 to TRBJ2-1; D is ambiguous. There are 14 residues in the CDR3. Trimming stripped 5 bases from V and 0 bases from J, with 8 bases between. Per germline, CDR1 SGHTA and CDR2 FQGNSA.

This rearrangement joins TRBV9 to TRBJ2-2, with TRBD2 as a possible D gene (6 bases). Trimming pared 4 bases from V and 1 base from J, leaving 11 bases between. Germline V gene data show CDR1 as SGDLS and CDR2 as YYNGEE. The CDR3 runs 15 residues. The DNA of the CDR3 is TGTGCCAGCAGCCGCGGGATACTGAACACCGGGGAGCTGTTTTTT. It is translated as CASSRGILNTGELFF.

This clone was counted once. The chain has TRBV2 and TRBJ1-5; TRBD1 aligns across 11 bases. Germline assignment: CDR1 SNHLY and CDR2 FYNNEI. CDR3 length: 15 amino acids. V dropped 5 bases and J dropped 7; count of bases not matched to a gene: 7. CDR3 sequence: CASSSGTGGQQPQHF. The CDR3 DNA sequence: TGTGCCAGCAGTTCCGGGACAGGGGGTCAGCAGCCCCAGCATTTT.